Listed below are T cell receptor beta chains from one sample, sequenced in a study of T cell responses to AZD1222 COVID-19 vaccine. The data were produced by immunoSEQ multiplex PCR, yet TCRdb's version contains in-frame clones alone and is incomplete. The sample holds around 78,000 clones, around 90% seen once. The sequenced sample was peripheral blood, obtained on day 0 of MenACWY control vaccination. These receptor sequences come from an adult in good health. CDR3s include the opening cysteine and the closing phenylalanine or tryptophan. The order of the fields is V gene, J gene, D gene, clone size, CDR3 DNA, CDR3 protein. The D gene is left open where the match is weak. Clone size is stated in some rows and not others, as once, few, many or a class when expanded.

TRBV9	TRBJ2-7	NA	NA	TGTGCCAGCAGCGAGGGAGCCTCGGGTCTCTACGAGCAGTACTTC	CASSEGASGLYEQYF
TRBV5-4	TRBJ2-2	NA	NA	TGTGCCAGCAGCTCCCGGACAGAGATCACCGGGGAGCTGTTTTTT	CASSSRTEITGELFF
TRBV12-5	TRBJ2-7	TRBD1	NA	TGTGCTAGTGGCGGCCAGGGGGCCTCCTACGAGCAGTACTTC	CASGGQGASYEQYF
TRBV5-1	TRBJ2-2	NA	NA	TGCGCCAGCAGCTTGGCAAACCTAGCCGTGAACACCGGGGAGCTGTTTTTT	CASSLANLAVNTGELFF
TRBV11-3	TRBJ1-1	NA	NA	TGTGCCAGCAGCTTAGTGTCGGGGAACCAACACGAAGCTTTCTTT	CASSLVSGNQHEAFF
TRBV30	TRBJ1-5	NA	NA	TGTGCCTGGAGCGCTGGGCAGAGGAATCAGCCCCAGCATTTT	CAWSAGQRNQPQHF
TRBV6-5	TRBJ1-1	NA	NA	TGTGCCAGCAGTTACTCGACCTCCCGAGGGGCTTTCTTT	CASSYSTSRGAFF
TRBV24-1	TRBJ2-5	TRBD1	NA	TGTGCCACCAGTGATTCTAAACAGGGGCACCAAGAGACCCAGTACTTC	CATSDSKQGHQETQYF
TRBV27	TRBJ2-7	NA	few	TGTGCCAGCAGTCAAGGGGGGGGACGGCGTTATTTTGAGCAGTACTTC	CASSQGGGRRYFEQYF
TRBV2	TRBJ1-2	NA	once	TGTGCCAGCAGTCCCGGGACTTTCTATGGCTACACCTTC	CASSPGTFYGYTF
TRBV5-8	TRBJ2-5	TRBD1	NA	TGTGCCAGCAGCTTGCGGGGACAGGTGACAGAGACCCAGTACTTC	CASSLRGQVTETQYF
TRBV19	TRBJ1-1	NA	NA	TGTGCCAGTAGTACAACAGGATTCTCGGGGAACACTGAAGCTTTCTTT	CASSTTGFSGNTEAFF
TRBV5-1	TRBJ2-3	NA	NA	TGCGCCAGCAGCCCCCTCCCCAGCACAGATACGCAGTATTTT	CASSPLPSTDTQYF
TRBV5-1	TRBJ1-5	NA	NA	TGCGCCAGCAGCTTTACAGGTATGGATCAGCCCCAGCATTTT	CASSFTGMDQPQHF
TRBV12-3/TRBV12-4	TRBJ2-2	NA	few	TGTGCCAGCAGTTTGGTGGCCGGGGAGCTGTTTTTT	CASSLVAGELFF
TRBV30	TRBJ1-5	NA	NA	TGTGCCTCTAGCCCCCTCCCAGGGCAGCCCCAGCATTTT	CASSPLPGQPQHF
TRBV5-6	TRBJ2-7	NA	NA	TGTGCCAGCAGCTTCACCGCCTACGAGCAGTACTTC	CASSFTAYEQYF
TRBV21-1	TRBJ1-5	NA	NA	TGTGCCAGCAGCAAACGTAGGGGTGGGGGTAATCGGCCCCAGCATTTT	CASSKRRGGGNRPQHF
TRBV28	TRBJ1-2	TRBD1	NA	TGTGCCAGCAGTTCAGGGGGGGTCGACTATGGCTACACCTTC	CASSSGGVDYGYTF
TRBV5-1	TRBJ1-2	NA	NA	TGCGCCAGCAGCTTAGAGGGCCTAGGATATGGCTACACCTTC	CASSLEGLGYGYTF
TRBV19	TRBJ2-3	NA	once	TGTGCCAGTATCTCTCAGAACACAGATACGCAGTATTTT	CASISQNTDTQYF
TRBV7-9	TRBJ1-3	NA	NA	TGTGCCAGCAGCTTAGCCGCTAGCACCATATATTTT	CASSLAASTIYF
TRBV7-2	TRBJ2-7	NA	NA	TGTGCCAGCAGCTCCCTAGTGGGGAAGGGGGAGCAGTACTTC	CASSSLVGKGEQYF
TRBV30	TRBJ1-6	NA	few	TGTGCCTGGAGTGAGACAGATAATTCACCCCTCCACTTT	CAWSETDNSPLHF
TRBV18	TRBJ2-6	NA	NA	TGTGCCAGCTCACCTGGGGCTTCTGGGGCCAACGTCCTGACTTTC	CASSPGASGANVLTF
TRBV6-2/TRBV6-3	TRBJ1-5	NA	NA	TGTGCCAGCAGTCCCGAGATTATTAGCAATCAGCCCCAGCATTTT	CASSPEIISNQPQHF
TRBV5-5	TRBJ1-1	NA	NA	TGTGCCAGCAGCTTGGCGGAAAACACTGAAGCTTTCTTT	CASSLAENTEAFF
TRBV3-1/TRBV3-2	TRBJ2-7	TRBD1	NA	TGTGCCAGCAGCCCGACAGGGGTTCCCTACGAGCAGTACTTC	CASSPTGVPYEQYF
TRBV6-2/TRBV6-3	TRBJ1-1	NA	NA	TGTGCCAGCAGTTACTCCGAGGGAACTGAAGCTTTCTTT	CASSYSEGTEAFF
TRBV11-3	TRBJ2-7	NA	NA	TGTGCCAGCAGCCAAGCGGTTTACGAGCAGTACTTC	CASSQAVYEQYF
TRBV9	TRBJ2-1	NA	NA	TGTGCCAGCAGCGTTTCGACACCTGTAGGGGGCTCCTACAATGAGCAGTTCTTC	CASSVSTPVGGSYNEQFF
TRBV2	TRBJ2-1	TRBD2	NA	TGTGCCAGCAGTGCTAGCGGGGGCCCCGGGTCCTACAATGAGCAGTTCTTC	CASSASGGPGSYNEQFF
TRBV14	TRBJ1-2	NA	NA	TGTGCCAGCAGCCAAATTAGGCCAGCCACTAACTATGGCTACACCTTC	CASSQIRPATNYGYTF
TRBV9	TRBJ2-1	NA	NA	TGTGCCAGCAGCCCGGGCTCCTACAATGAGCAGTTCTTC	CASSPGSYNEQFF
TRBV28	TRBJ1-1	NA	NA	TGTGCCAGCAGTTTGTTAGGGACGGAGAGTGAAGCTTTCTTT	CASSLLGTESEAFF
TRBV2	TRBJ2-7	TRBD1	NA	TGTGCCAGCAGAGGACAGGGGTTCTACGAGCAGTACTTC	CASRGQGFYEQYF
TRBV5-1	TRBJ2-1	NA	NA	TGCGCCAGCAGATCGACGGAGTACAATGAGCAGTTCTTC	CASRSTEYNEQFF
TRBV5-8	TRBJ1-2	NA	NA	TGTGCCAGCAGCTTGTGGGCTCCAGGGCCGGGGGGCTACACCTTC	CASSLWAPGPGGYTF
TRBV10-3	TRBJ2-7	TRBD1	NA	TGTGCCATCAGTGAGTCCTTAGGACAGGGTGACGAGCAGTACTTC	CAISESLGQGDEQYF
TRBV4-3	TRBJ2-7	NA	once	TGCGCCAGCAGCCAAACGATAGCAGGCCCCTACGAGCAGTACTTC	CASSQTIAGPYEQYF
TRBV28	TRBJ1-5	NA	few	TGTGCCAGCAGCCCTCGTGGAGGTTATAGCAATCAGCCCCAGCATTTT	CASSPRGGYSNQPQHF
TRBV28	TRBJ1-5	NA	few	TGTGCCAGCAGTCCTAGCCTCGATAGCAATCAGCCCCAGCATTTT	CASSPSLDSNQPQHF
TRBV7-9	TRBJ1-2	TRBD1	NA	TGTGCCAGCAGCATATCAGGGGGAGGCGGCTACACCTTC	CASSISGGGGYTF
TRBV4-1	TRBJ1-1	NA	NA	TGCGCCAGCAGCCAAGATCAGGGTTACACTGAAGCTTTCTTT	CASSQDQGYTEAFF
TRBV3-1/TRBV3-2	TRBJ2-3	NA	NA	TGTGCCCACAAATCCCCCGCTGCCCCAGATACGCAGTATTTT	CAHKSPAAPDTQYF
TRBV9	TRBJ2-7	TRBD1	NA	TGTGCCAGCAGCCTCGGGACAGGGATCCACGAGCAGTACTTC	CASSLGTGIHEQYF
TRBV4-1	TRBJ1-4	NA	NA	TGCGCCAGCAGCCAAGTCGGGATTCTTAATGAAAAACTGTTTTTT	CASSQVGILNEKLFF
TRBV7-2	TRBJ1-5	NA	NA	TGTGCCAGCAGCTTAGGACAGGGCAATCAGCCCCAGCATTTT	CASSLGQGNQPQHF
TRBV19	TRBJ2-7	TRBD1	hyperexpanded	TGTGCCAGTAGTTTGACAGGGGTCCACGAGCAGTACTTC	CASSLTGVHEQYF
TRBV11-2	TRBJ1-4	NA	NA	TGTGCCAGCAGTACCATGGCAGGAGCAACTAATGAAAAACTGTTTTTT	CASSTMAGATNEKLFF
TRBV24-1	TRBJ2-3	NA	NA	TGTGCCACCAGCGCAGGGGTGAGGACAGATACGCAGTATTTT	CATSAGVRTDTQYF
TRBV7-8	TRBJ1-1	TRBD1	NA	TGTGCCAGCAGCTTAGGGGCGACAGGGGGAGGGACTGAAGCTTTCTTT	CASSLGATGGGTEAFF
TRBV18	TRBJ1-1	TRBD1	NA	TGTGCCAGCTCACCTAACAGGGGCGCTGAAGCTTTCTTT	CASSPNRGAEAFF
TRBV24-1	TRBJ2-7	TRBD1	once	TGTGCCACCAGTGACCGTCGGACAGGTTCCTACGAGCAGTACTTC	CATSDRRTGSYEQYF
TRBV7-2	TRBJ2-3	NA	NA	TGTGCCAGCAGCCCCCTTTCGGGGACAGATACGCAGTATTTT	CASSPLSGTDTQYF
TRBV11-2	TRBJ1-2	NA	NA	TGTGCCAGCAGCTTAGGGGGCAGGGACGGCTACACCTTC	CASSLGGRDGYTF